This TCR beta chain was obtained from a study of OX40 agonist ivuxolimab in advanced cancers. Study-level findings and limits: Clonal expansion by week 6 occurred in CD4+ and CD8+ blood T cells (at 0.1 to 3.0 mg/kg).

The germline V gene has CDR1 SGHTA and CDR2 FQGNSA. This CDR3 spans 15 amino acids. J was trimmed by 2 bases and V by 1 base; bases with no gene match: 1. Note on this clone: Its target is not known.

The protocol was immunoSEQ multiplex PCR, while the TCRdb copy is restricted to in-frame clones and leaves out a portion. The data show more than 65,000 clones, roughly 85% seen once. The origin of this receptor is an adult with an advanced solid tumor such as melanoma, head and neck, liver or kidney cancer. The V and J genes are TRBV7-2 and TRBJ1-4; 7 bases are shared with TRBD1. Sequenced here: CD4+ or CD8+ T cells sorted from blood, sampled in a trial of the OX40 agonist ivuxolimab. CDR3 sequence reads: CASSLGDSTNEKLFF. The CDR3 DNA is TGTGCCAGCAGCTTAGGGGACAGTACTAATGAAAAACTGTTTTTT. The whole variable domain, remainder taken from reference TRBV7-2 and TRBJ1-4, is GAGVSQSPSNKVTEKGKDVELRCDPISGHTALYWYRQSLGQGLEFLIYFQGNSAPDKSGLPSDRFSAERTGGSVSTLTIQRTQQEDSAVYLCASSLGDSTNEKLFFGSGTQLSVL.